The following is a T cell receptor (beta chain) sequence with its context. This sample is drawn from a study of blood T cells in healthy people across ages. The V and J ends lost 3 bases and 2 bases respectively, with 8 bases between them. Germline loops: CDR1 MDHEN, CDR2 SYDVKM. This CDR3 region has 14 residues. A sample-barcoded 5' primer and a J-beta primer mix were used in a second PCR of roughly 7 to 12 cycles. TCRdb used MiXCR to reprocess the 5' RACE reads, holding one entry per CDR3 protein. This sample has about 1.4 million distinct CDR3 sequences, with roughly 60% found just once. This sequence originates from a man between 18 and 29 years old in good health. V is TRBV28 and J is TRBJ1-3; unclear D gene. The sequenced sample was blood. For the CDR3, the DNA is TGTGCCAGCAGTTTTATAAGAGCTGGAAACACCATATATTTT. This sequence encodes CASSFIRAGNTIYF. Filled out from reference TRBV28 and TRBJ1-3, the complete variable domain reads DVKVTQSSRYLVKRTGEKVFLECVQDMDHENMFWYRQDPGLGLRLIYFSYDVKMKEKGDIPEGYSVSREKKERFSLILESASTNQTSMYLCASSFIRAGNTIYFGEGSWLTVV.